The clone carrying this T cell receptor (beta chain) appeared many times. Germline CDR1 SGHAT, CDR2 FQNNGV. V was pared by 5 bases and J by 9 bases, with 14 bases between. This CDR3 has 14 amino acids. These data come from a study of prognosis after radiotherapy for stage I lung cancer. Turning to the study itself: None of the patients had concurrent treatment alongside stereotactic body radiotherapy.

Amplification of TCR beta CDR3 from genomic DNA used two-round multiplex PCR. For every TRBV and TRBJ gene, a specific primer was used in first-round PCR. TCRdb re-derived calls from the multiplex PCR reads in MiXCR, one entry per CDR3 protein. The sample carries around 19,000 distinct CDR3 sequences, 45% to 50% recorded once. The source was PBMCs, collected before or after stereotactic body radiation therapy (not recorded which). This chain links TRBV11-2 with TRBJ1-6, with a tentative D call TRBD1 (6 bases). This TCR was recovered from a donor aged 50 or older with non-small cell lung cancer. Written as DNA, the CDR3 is TGTGCCAGCAGCGCCCAGGGGCTTGGTTCACCCCTCCACTTT. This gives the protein CASSAQGLGSPLHF. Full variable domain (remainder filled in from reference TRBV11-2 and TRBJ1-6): EAGVAQSPRYKIIEKRQSVAFWCNPISGHATLYWYQQILGQGPKLLIQFQNNGVVDDSQLPKDRFSAERLKGVDSTLKIQPAKLEDSAVYLCASSAQGLGSPLHFGNGTRLTVT.